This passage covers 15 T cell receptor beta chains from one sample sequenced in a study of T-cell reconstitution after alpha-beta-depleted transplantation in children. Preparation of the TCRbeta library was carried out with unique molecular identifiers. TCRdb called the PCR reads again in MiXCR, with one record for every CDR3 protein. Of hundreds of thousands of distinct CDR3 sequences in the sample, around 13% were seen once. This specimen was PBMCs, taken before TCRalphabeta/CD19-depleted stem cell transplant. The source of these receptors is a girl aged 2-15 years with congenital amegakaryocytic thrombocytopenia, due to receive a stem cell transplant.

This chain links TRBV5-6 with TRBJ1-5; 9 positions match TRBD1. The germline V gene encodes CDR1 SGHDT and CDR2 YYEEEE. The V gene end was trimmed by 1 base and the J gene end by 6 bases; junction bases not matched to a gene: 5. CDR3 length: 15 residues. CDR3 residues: CASSLWDRVVQPQHF. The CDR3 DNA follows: TGTGCCAGCAGCTTGTGGGACAGGGTGGTTCAGCCCCAGCATTTT. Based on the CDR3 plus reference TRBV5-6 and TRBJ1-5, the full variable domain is DAGVTQSPTHLIKTRGQQVTLRCSPKSGHDTVSWYQQALGQGPQFIFQYYEEEERQRGNFPDRFSGHQFPNYSSELNVNALLLGDSALYLCASSLWDRVVQPQHFGDGTRLSIL.

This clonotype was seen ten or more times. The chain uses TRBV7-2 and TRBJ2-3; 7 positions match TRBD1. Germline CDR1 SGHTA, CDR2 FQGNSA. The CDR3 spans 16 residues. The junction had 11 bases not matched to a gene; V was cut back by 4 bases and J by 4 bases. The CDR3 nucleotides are TGTGCCAGCAGCTCGGGACAGATAGTGGGTGCAGATACGCAGTATTTT. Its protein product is CASSSGQIVGADTQYF.

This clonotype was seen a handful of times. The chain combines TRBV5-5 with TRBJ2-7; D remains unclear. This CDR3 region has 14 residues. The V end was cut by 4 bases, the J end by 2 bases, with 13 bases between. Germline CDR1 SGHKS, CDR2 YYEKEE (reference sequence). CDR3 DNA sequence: TGTGCCAGCAGCCGAGCGCAGGTCCCCTACGAGCAGTACTTC. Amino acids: CASSRAQVPYEQYF.

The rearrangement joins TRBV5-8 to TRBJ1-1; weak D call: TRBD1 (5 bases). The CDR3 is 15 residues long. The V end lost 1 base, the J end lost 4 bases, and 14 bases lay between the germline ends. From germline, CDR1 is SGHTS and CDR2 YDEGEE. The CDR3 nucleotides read TGTGCCAGCAGCTTGATCTACAGGACTGGCACTGAAGCTTTCTTT. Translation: CASSLIYRTGTEAFF.

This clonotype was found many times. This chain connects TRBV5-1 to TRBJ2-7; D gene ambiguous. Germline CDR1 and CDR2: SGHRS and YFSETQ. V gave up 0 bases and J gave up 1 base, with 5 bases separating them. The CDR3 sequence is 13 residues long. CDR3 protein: CASSLDQSYEQYF. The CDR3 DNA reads TGCGCCAGCAGCTTGGACCAGTCCTACGAGCAGTACTTC.

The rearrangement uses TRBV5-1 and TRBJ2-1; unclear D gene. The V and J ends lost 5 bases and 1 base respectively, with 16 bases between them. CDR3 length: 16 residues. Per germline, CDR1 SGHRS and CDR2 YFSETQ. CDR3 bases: TGCGCCAGCAGTTTCTCGGCACGGCGATCCTACAATGAGCAGTTCTTC. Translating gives CASSFSARRSYNEQFF.

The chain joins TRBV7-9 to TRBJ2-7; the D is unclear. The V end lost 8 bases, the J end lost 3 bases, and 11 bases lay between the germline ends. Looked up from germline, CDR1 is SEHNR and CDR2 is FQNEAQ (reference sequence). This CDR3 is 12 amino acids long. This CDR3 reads CASSNLYYEQYF. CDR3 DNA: TGTGCCAGCTCCAACCTTTACTACGAGCAGTACTTC.

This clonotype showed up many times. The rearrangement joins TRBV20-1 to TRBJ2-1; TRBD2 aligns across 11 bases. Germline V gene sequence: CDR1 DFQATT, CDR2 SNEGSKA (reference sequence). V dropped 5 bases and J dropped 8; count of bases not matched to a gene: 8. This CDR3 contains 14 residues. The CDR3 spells CSAFTSGRSDEQFF. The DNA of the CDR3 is TGCAGTGCTTTCACTAGCGGGAGATCAGATGAGCAGTTCTTC.

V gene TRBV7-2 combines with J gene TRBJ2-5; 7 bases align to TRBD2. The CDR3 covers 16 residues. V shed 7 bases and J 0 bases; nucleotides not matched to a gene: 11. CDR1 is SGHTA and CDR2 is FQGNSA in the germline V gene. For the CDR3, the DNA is TGTGCCAGCACCGCCTTTGTGCGGGAGTACCAAGAGACCCAGTACTTC. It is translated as CASTAFVREYQETQYF.

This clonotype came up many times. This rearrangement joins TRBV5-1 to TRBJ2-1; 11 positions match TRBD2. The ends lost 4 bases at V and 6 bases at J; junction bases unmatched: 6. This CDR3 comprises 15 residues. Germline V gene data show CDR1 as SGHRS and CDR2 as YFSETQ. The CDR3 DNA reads TGCGCCAGCAGCCTTACTAGCGGGAGTTCCAATGAGCAGTTCTTC. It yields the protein CASSLTSGSSNEQFF.

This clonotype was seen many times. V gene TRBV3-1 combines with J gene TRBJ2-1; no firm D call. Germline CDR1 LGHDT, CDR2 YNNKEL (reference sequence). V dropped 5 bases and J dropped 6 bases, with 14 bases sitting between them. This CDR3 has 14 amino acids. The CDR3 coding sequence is TGTGCCAGCAGCTCCCCTGACCACCGCAATGAGCAGTTCTTC. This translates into CASSSPDHRNEQFF.

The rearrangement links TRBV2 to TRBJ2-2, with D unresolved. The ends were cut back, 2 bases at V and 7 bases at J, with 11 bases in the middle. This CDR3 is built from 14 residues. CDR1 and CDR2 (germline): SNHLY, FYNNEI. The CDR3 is CASSETRLFGELFF. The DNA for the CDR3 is TGTGCCAGCAGTGAAACACGACTCTTCGGGGAGCTGTTTTTT.

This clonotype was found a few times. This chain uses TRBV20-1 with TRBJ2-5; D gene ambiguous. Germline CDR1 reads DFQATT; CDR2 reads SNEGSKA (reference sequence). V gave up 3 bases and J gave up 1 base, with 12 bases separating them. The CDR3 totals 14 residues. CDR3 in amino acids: CSARTIPAQETQYF. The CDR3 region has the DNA TGCAGTGCTAGGACCATACCGGCCCAAGAGACCCAGTACTTC.

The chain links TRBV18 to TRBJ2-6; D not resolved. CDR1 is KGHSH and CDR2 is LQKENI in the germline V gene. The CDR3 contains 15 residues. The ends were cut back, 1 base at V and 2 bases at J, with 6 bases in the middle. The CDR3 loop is CASSPQETGANVLTF. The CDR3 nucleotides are TGTGCCAGCTCACCACAAGAAACTGGGGCCAACGTCCTGACTTTC.

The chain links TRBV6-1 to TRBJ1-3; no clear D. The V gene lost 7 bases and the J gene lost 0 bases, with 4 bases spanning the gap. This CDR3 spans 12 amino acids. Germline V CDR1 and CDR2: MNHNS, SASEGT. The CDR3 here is CASTASGNTIYF. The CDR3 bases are TGTGCCAGCACTGCCTCTGGAAACACCATATATTTT.